The 23 T cell receptor beta chains in this list originate from one sample, sequenced in a study of T cell repertoires in cytomegalovirus infection. TCRdb reprocessed the reads via MiXCR and lists one record per CDR3 protein. Of 510,000 or so distinct CDR3 sequences in the sample, around 27% were seen once. The sample was PBMCs. The origin of the receptors is a human donor in good health (CMV status not recorded). Some clones in this sample may be carry-over from other donors' samples.

This clonotype was seen a few times. V and J are TRBV10-3 and TRBJ1-2; the match to TRBD1 covers 7 bases. V trimming: 0 bases; J trimming: 0 bases; junction bases outside the gene matches: 4. Germline CDR1 reads ENHRY; CDR2 reads SYGVKD. The CDR3 extends over 16 amino acids. The DNA for the CDR3 is TGTGCCATCAGTGAGTCGAGACAGGGAGCTAACTATGGCTACACCTTC. Protein: CAISESRQGANYGYTF.

This clonotype was detected many times. The chain has TRBV7-2 and TRBJ2-5, with TRBD1 matching 9 bases. Germline assignment: CDR1 SGHTA and CDR2 FQGNSA. The ends lost 4 bases at V and 2 bases at J; junction bases unmatched: 8. The CDR3 totals 16 residues. Here the CDR3 DNA reads TGTGCCAGCAGCTCACCTCCTGGACAGGGGCAAGAGACCCAGTACTTC. It translates to CASSSPPGQGQETQYF.

This clonotype was counted many times. V is TRBV12-3 or TRBV12-4 and J is TRBJ2-3; D gene ambiguous. Trimming shortened V by 5 bases and J by 4 bases, and 13 bases separated the two germline ends. This CDR3 has 14 residues. The CDR3 sequence: CASSTAAPADTQYF. CDR3 in DNA: TGTGCCAGCAGTACCGCGGCCCCCGCAGATACGCAGTATTTT.

This clonotype was seen a handful of times. This chain joins TRBV11-2 and TRBJ1-3, with no clear D. Germline V gives CDR1 SGHAT, CDR2 FQNNGV. There are 16 residues in the CDR3. V lost 2 bases to trimming and J lost 0 bases, with 11 bases between them. DNA of the CDR3: TGTGCCAGCAGCTTATCCCGGCTTGGCTCTGGAAACACCATATATTTT. It codes for CASSLSRLGSGNTIYF.

The CDR3 bases are TGTGCCAGCAGCTTAGCGGTGGACCGCACAGATACGCAGTATTTT. This encodes CASSLAVDRTDTQYF. This rearrangement joins TRBV7-2 to TRBJ2-3; D remains unclear. Looked up from germline, CDR1 is SGHTA and CDR2 is FQGNSA. Trimming took 0 bases from V and 1 from J, leaving 8 bases between them. The CDR3 spans 15 residues.

This clonotype has more than one count but fewer than ten. V is TRBV6-1 and J is TRBJ1-1; D not certain. Germline V gene sequence: CDR1 MNHNS, CDR2 SASEGT. CDR3 size: 14 residues. With 5 bases removed from V and 2 bases from J, the gap between germline ends came to 12 bases. CDR3 nucleotides: TGTGCCAGCAGTTATGACGGGAAAAACACTGAAGCTTTCTTT. It yields the protein CASSYDGKNTEAFF.

Only a few counts were recorded for this clonotype. The rearrangement joins TRBV7-2 to TRBJ2-5, with D possibly TRBD2 on 5 matching bases. Germline loops: CDR1 SGHTA, CDR2 FQGNSA. The CDR3 is made up of 18 amino acids. V was trimmed by 5 bases and J by 2 bases, leaving 24 bases between them. CDR3 coding DNA: TGTGCCAGCAGCCCGGGATTTTCTTTCGGGGTTTTACAAGAGACCCAGTACTTC. This translates into CASSPGFSFGVLQETQYF.

This clonotype has just a few counts. The chain has TRBV7-8 and TRBJ2-3, with TRBD1 as a possible D gene (5 bases). Between the trimmed V and J ends, which lost 1 base and 6 bases, there was a span of 20 bases. The CDR3 has 17 amino acids. Germline CDR1 SGHVS, CDR2 FQNEAQ. DNA for the CDR3: TGTGCCAGCAGCTTAGGAAATATAAGGACCCACAGGGATACGCAGTATTTT. It is translated as CASSLGNIRTHRDTQYF.

The rearrangement links TRBV10-3 to TRBJ2-1; TRBD2 agrees at 13 bases. Germline V gene data show CDR1 as ENHRY and CDR2 as SYGVKD. V dropped 0 bases and J dropped 3; count of bases not matched to a gene: 5. The CDR3 totals 18 residues. The CDR3 DNA sequence: TGTGCCATCAGTGAGTCGCCCGGGACTAGCGGGAACTACAATGAGCAGTTCTTC. Amino acids: CAISESPGTSGNYNEQFF.

The genes are TRBV19 and TRBJ1-2, with 7 nucleotides matching TRBD1. This CDR3 has 13 amino acids. Trimming took 10 bases from V and 2 from J; bases not matched to a gene: 7. The germline CDR1 and CDR2 sequences are LNHDA and SQIVND (reference sequence). The CDR3 region is CATGDSLNYGYTF. The CDR3 DNA is TGTGCCACTGGGGACAGCTTGAACTATGGCTACACCTTC.

This clonotype was detected many times. This chain uses TRBV10-3 with TRBJ2-3; 7 bases align to TRBD1. This CDR3 region has 14 residues. The junction had 10 bases not matched to a gene; V was cut back by 11 bases and J by 2 bases. Per the germline V gene, CDR1 is ENHRY and CDR2 is SYGVKD. The CDR3 reads CAVRQGALTDTQYF. As DNA, the CDR3 is TGTGCCGTGCGACAGGGTGCTCTCACAGATACGCAGTATTTT.

The chain joins TRBV11-2 to TRBJ2-1; possibly TRBD2 for D (6 bases). CDR1 and CDR2 (germline): SGHAT, FQNNGV. Trimming removed 2 bases from V and 5 bases from J, with 13 bases in between. The CDR3 spans 15 residues. The CDR3 is CASSLLIAVDNEQFF. The CDR3, as DNA: TGTGCCAGCAGCTTACTGATAGCGGTGGACAATGAGCAGTTCTTC.

This clonotype was seen many times. The J gene is TRBJ2-1, the V gene TRBV7-9, with TRBD2 identical over 8 bases. In germline, CDR1 is SEHNR, CDR2 FQNEAQ (reference sequence). This CDR3 is built from 16 residues. Trimming at V came to 4 bases and at J to 6 bases, leaving 11 bases not matched to a gene. This CDR3 reads CASSSFWEREFNEQFF. CDR3 bases: TGTGCCAGCAGCTCCTTCTGGGAGCGGGAGTTCAATGAGCAGTTCTTC. Looking up the rest from reference TRBV7-9 and TRBJ2-1 gives the full variable domain: DTGVSQNPRHKITKRGQNVTFRCDPISEHNRLYWYRQTLGQGPEFLTYFQNEAQLEKSRLLSDRFSAERPKGSFSTLEIQRTEQGDSAMYLCASSSFWEREFNEQFFGPGTRLTVL.

This clonotype was seen more than once but under ten times. This chain uses TRBV7-3 with TRBJ2-1; D gene unclear. The CDR3 totals 15 residues. Germline V CDR1 and CDR2: SGHTA, FQGTGA. Between the trimmed V and J ends, which lost 5 bases and 6 bases, there was a span of 17 bases. CDR3 amino acids: CASSLQPSRRNEQFF. CDR3 bases: TGTGCCAGCAGCCTACAGCCCTCCCGGCGCAATGAGCAGTTCTTC. The variable domain in full, with the rest retrieved from reference TRBV7-3 and TRBJ2-1, is GAGVSQTPSNKVTEKGKYVELRCDPISGHTALYWYRQSLGQGPEFLIYFQGTGAADDSGLPNDRFFAVRPEGSVSTLKIQRTERGDSAVYLCASSLQPSRRNEQFFGPGTRLTVL.

This clonotype was seen a few times. The chain uses TRBV19 and TRBJ1-1; 11 bases line up with TRBD1. The CDR3 consists of 15 residues. The V segment lost 7 bases and the J segment 5 bases; nucleotides outside the gene matches: 9. Looked up from germline, CDR1 is LNHDA and CDR2 is SQIVND (reference sequence). CDR3 amino acids: CASTWTGGPKTEAFF. CDR3 nucleotides: TGTGCCAGTACCTGGACAGGGGGCCCGAAGACTGAAGCTTTCTTT.

In this sample, this clonotype turned up a few times. The chain joins TRBV7-2 to TRBJ1-1; TRBD1 is a possible D gene (6 bases). Per the germline V gene, CDR1 is SGHTA and CDR2 is FQGNSA. The V end was cut by 5 bases, the J end by 0 bases, with 16 bases between. The CDR3 runs 16 residues. The CDR3, as DNA: TGTGCCAGCAGCGCACAGGGTTTTGCCATGAACACTGAAGCTTTCTTT. Translated: CASSAQGFAMNTEAFF.

This clonotype came up a few times. The chain carries TRBV4-1 and TRBJ2-2; 7 nucleotides align to TRBD1. Per the germline V gene, CDR1 is MGHRA and CDR2 is YSYEKL. The CDR3 runs to 17 residues. The junction had 12 bases not matched to a gene; V was cut back by 8 bases and J by 0 bases. CDR3 nucleotide sequence: TGCGCCAGCGGTCTCTTATCCGGGACAGCGAACACCGGGGAGCTGTTTTTT. This gives the protein CASGLLSGTANTGELFF.

This chain links TRBV12-3 or TRBV12-4 with TRBJ1-5, with TRBD1 matching over 8 bases. V lost 3 bases to trimming and J lost 2 bases; unmatched junction nucleotides: 3. The CDR3 loop spans 15 amino acids. The CDR3 reads CASSLDREGNQPQHF. The CDR3 DNA sequence: TGTGCCAGCAGTTTGGACAGGGAGGGCAATCAGCCCCAGCATTTT.

This chain uses TRBV6-4 with TRBJ1-2; 9 nucleotides line up with TRBD1. Germline CDR1 and CDR2: MRHNA and SNTAGT. This CDR3 has 16 residues. The V gene end was trimmed by 6 bases and the J gene end by 0 bases; junction bases not matched to a gene: 8. The CDR3, as DNA: TGTGCCAGCAGGGGGACAGGGAGACGTACTAACTATGGCTACACCTTC. Encoded protein: CASRGTGRRTNYGYTF.

This clonotype has ten or more counts. This chain connects TRBV7-2 to TRBJ2-3; 12 bases align to TRBD2. Trimming at V came to 4 bases and at J to 4 bases, leaving 6 bases not matched to a gene. The CDR3 contains 16 residues. Germline CDR1 is SGHTA and CDR2 is FQGNSA. CDR3 protein: CASSSYTSGRSDTQYF. The DNA of the CDR3 is TGTGCCAGCAGCTCTTACACTAGCGGGAGGTCAGATACGCAGTATTTT. The full variable domain, its missing parts supplied by reference TRBV7-2 and TRBJ2-3, is GAGVSQSPSNKVTEKGKDVELRCDPISGHTALYWYRQSLGQGLEFLIYFQGNSAPDKSGLPSDRFSAERTGGSVSTLTIQRTQQEDSAVYLCASSSYTSGRSDTQYFGPGTRLTVL.

This clonotype was observed many times. The gene calls are TRBV7-8 and TRBJ2-7, with 8 bases lining up with TRBD1. CDR1 SGHVS and CDR2 FQNEAQ come from the germline V gene. The CDR3 contains 14 residues. Germline trimming cut 6 bases from V and 2 bases from J; bases unmatched to any gene: 6. CDR3 sequence: CASRSGQGPYEQYV. The CDR3 coding sequence is TGTGCCAGCAGATCCGGACAGGGCCCCTACGAGCAGTACGTC.

This clonotype was seen a few times. The chain is built from TRBV6-4 and TRBJ1-3; 7 nucleotides agree with TRBD1. The junction had 18 bases not matched to a gene; V was cut back by 4 bases and J by 0 bases. The germline V gene has CDR1 MRHNA and CDR2 SNTAGT. The CDR3 extends over 20 amino acids. The CDR3 region has the DNA TGTGCCAGCAGTGCATATACAGGGACAGTAAGGAGAAGCTCTGGAAACACCATATATTTT. Translating gives CASSAYTGTVRRSSGNTIYF.

V and J are TRBV4-3 and TRBJ2-1, with D possibly TRBD2 on 5 matching bases. The length of the CDR3 is 16 residues. The V gene lost 4 bases and the J gene lost 0 bases, with 13 bases spanning the gap. Germline V gene sequence: CDR1 LGHNA, CDR2 YSLEER. The CDR3 bases are TGCGCCAGCAGCCCCCGGTGGGAGAGCTCCTACAATGAGCAGTTCTTC. It yields the protein CASSPRWESSYNEQFF.